Listed below are T cell receptor beta chains from one sample, sequenced in a study of blood T cell repertoires in COVID-19. Here immunoSEQ multiplex PCR was the method, and the copy in TCRdb shows in-frame clones only, minus some. The repertoire holds some 390,000 clones, with roughly 91% as singletons. Sequencing was done on a sample of PBMCs or T cells enriched from blood (not recorded which). Receptor source: a woman aged 25 to 39 who had recovered from COVID-19. The CDR3 runs from the conserved cysteine through the conserved F or W. Each record gives: clone size, J gene, V gene, CDR3 protein. Clone size is shown for a subset of rows, as once, few, many or a class of expanded clone.

size: -; J: TRBJ2-2; V: TRBV5-8; CDR3: CASSHWTSGSLRRTGELFF
size: -; J: TRBJ1-2; V: TRBV7-9; CDR3: CASSTGQGTYGYTF
size: once; J: TRBJ2-7; V: TRBV28; CDR3: CASSLGYTGVVYEQYF
size: -; J: TRBJ2-1; V: TRBV19; CDR3: CASTPLPSGGGEQFF
size: -; J: TRBJ1-4; V: TRBV18; CDR3: CASSRYGSEAEKLFF
size: -; J: TRBJ1-1; V: TRBV7-8; CDR3: CASSMGKNTEAFF
size: -; J: TRBJ2-2; V: TRBV7-3; CDR3: CASSPASTGPNTGELFF
size: -; J: TRBJ1-2; V: TRBV12-3/TRBV12-4; CDR3: CASSLGGVGYTF
size: -; J: TRBJ1-5; V: TRBV19; CDR3: CASSIEAGYSNQPQHF
size: once; J: TRBJ2-5; V: TRBV13; CDR3: CASSPTRLAGGGQETQYF
size: -; J: TRBJ1-6; V: TRBV27; CDR3: CASTPGQVGSPLHF
size: -; J: TRBJ1-3; V: TRBV4-1; CDR3: CASSRGRAGNTIYF
size: -; J: TRBJ1-6; V: TRBV23-1; CDR3: CASGAVNSPLHF
size: -; J: TRBJ2-7; V: TRBV14; CDR3: CASSQPNRQGSTYEQYF
size: -; J: TRBJ2-7; V: TRBV11-1; CDR3: CASSLGSGTSSYEQYF
size: few; J: TRBJ1-1; V: TRBV15; CDR3: CATSGQGTEAFF
size: -; J: TRBJ1-2; V: TRBV4-1; CDR3: CASSQDRQGASSNYGYTF
size: once; J: TRBJ1-2; V: TRBV30; CDR3: CAWRGPGGSYGYTF
size: -; J: TRBJ1-6; V: TRBV7-6; CDR3: CASSSGQLGLNSPLHF
size: -; J: TRBJ1-1; V: TRBV7-3; CDR3: CASSLVYNTEAFF
size: -; J: TRBJ1-1; V: TRBV7-2; CDR3: CASSLALGANEAFF
size: -; J: TRBJ1-1; V: TRBV7-6; CDR3: CASSLGRSGTEAFF
size: -; J: TRBJ1-2; V: TRBV27; CDR3: CASSFRQSYGYTF
size: -; J: TRBJ1-2; V: TRBV14; CDR3: CASSLFRGMGGYTF
size: -; J: TRBJ2-1; V: TRBV30; CDR3: CAGDAFSYNEQFF
size: -; J: TRBJ2-3; V: TRBV6-2/TRBV6-3; CDR3: CASSTTSGGPDTQYF
size: once; J: TRBJ2-7; V: TRBV2; CDR3: CASAAGTGGEQYF
size: -; J: TRBJ2-7; V: TRBV13; CDR3: CASSLQGAIPYEQYF
size: -; J: TRBJ1-5; V: TRBV7-2; CDR3: CASSFPSFGPQHF
size: -; J: TRBJ2-2; V: TRBV6-4; CDR3: CASSSGVTGELFF
size: -; J: TRBJ1-5; V: TRBV6-5; CDR3: CASSYSRGLQPQHF